Following are 2 T cell receptor beta chains from one sample sequenced in a study of T cell repertoires in cytomegalovirus infection. For these TCRs, the target antigens are not known. MiXCR was run by TCRdb on the reads, yielding one entry per CDR3 protein. The profile shows 230,000 or so distinct CDR3 sequences, less than 50% of them singletons. The starting material was CD8+ T cells from cultured PBMCs, obtained from culture after CMV antigen stimulation. The receptors were sampled from a human donor in good health (CMV status not recorded). Some clones in this sample may be carry-over from other donors' samples.

The chain carries TRBV7-3 and TRBJ2-3; 7 bases line up with TRBD1. Per the germline V gene, CDR1 is SGHTA and CDR2 is FQGTGA. The CDR3 consists of 16 residues. Trimming at V came to 2 bases and at J to 2 bases, leaving 7 bases not matched to a gene. The CDR3 DNA sequence: TGTGCCAGCAGCTTAGTCACAGGGGCGAACACAGATACGCAGTATTTT. This sequence encodes CASSLVTGANTDTQYF.

V gene TRBV27 combines with J gene TRBJ1-2; D uncertain. Trimming removed 0 bases at V and 3 bases at J, with 14 bases between. Germline V gene sequence: CDR1 MNHEY, CDR2 SMNVEV (reference sequence). The CDR3 is 16 amino acids. The CDR3 sequence is CASSLSKAGRDYGYTF. Written as DNA, the CDR3 is TGTGCCAGCAGTTTATCGAAGGCAGGCCGAGACTATGGCTACACCTTC.